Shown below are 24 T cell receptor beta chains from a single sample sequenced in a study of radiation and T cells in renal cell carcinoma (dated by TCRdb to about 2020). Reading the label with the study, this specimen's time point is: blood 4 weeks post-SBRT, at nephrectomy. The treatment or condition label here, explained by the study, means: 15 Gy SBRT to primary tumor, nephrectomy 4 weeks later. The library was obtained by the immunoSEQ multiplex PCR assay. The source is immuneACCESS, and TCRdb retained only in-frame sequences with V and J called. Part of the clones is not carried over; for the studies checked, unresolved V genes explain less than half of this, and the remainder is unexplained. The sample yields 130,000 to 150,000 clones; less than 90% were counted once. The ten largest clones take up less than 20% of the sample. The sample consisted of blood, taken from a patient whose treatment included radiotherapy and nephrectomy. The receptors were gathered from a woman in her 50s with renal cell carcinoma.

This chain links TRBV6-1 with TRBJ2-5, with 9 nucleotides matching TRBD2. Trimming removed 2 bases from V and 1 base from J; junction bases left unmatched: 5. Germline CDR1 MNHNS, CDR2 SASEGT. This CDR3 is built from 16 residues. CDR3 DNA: TGTGCCAGCAGTGAATTGGCGGGAGGGCCCCAAGAGACCCAGTACTTC. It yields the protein CASSELAGGPQETQYF.

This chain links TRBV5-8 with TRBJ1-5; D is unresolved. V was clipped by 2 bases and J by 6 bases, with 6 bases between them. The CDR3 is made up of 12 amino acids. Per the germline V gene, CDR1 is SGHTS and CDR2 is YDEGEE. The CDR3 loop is CASSFLSQPQHF. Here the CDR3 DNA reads TGTGCCAGCAGCTTCCTATCTCAGCCCCAGCATTTT. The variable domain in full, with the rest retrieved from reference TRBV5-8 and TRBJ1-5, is EAGVTQSPTHLIKTRGQQATLRCSPISGHTSVYWYQQALGLGLQFLLWYDEGEERNRGNFPPRFSGRQFPNYSSELNVNALELEDSALYLCASSFLSQPQHFGDGTRLSIL.

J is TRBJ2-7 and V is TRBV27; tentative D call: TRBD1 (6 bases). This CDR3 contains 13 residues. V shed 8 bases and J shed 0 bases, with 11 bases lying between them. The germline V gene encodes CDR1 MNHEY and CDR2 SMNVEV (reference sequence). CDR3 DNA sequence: TGTGCCAGCGCCCCGGACAGCTCCTACGAGCAGTACTTC. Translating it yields CASAPDSSYEQYF.

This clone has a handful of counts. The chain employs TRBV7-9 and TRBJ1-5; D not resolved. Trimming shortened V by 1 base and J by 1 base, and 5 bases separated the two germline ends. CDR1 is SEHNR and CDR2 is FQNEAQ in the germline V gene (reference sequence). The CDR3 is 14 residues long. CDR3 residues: CASSLGPSNQPQHF. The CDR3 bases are TGTGCCAGCAGCTTAGGGCCGAGCAATCAGCCCCAGCATTTT. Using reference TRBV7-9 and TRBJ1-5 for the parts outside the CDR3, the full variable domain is DTGVSQNPRHKITKRGQNVTFRCDPISEHNRLYWYRQTLGQGPEFLTYFQNEAQLEKSRLLSDRFSAERPKGSFSTLEIQRTEQGDSAMYLCASSLGPSNQPQHFGDGTRLSIL.

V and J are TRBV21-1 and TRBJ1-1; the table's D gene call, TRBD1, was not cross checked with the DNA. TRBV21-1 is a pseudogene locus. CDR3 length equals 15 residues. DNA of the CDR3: TGTGCCAGCAGCACCAGACAGGGACGAAACACTGAAGCTTTCTTT. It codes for CASSTRQGRNTEAFF.

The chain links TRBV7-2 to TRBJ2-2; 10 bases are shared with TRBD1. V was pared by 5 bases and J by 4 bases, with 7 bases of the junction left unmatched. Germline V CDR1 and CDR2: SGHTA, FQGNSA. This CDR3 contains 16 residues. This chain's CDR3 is CASSRDRGSATGELFF. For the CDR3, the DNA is TGTGCCAGCAGCCGGGACAGGGGTTCGGCCACCGGGGAGCTGTTTTTT.

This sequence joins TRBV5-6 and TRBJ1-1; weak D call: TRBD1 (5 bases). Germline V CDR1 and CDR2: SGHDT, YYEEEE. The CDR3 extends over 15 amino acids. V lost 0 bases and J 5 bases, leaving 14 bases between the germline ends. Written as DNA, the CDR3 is TGTGCCAGCAGCTTGGGTAGAGGGGAGGGGACTGAAGCTTTCTTT. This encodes CASSLGRGEGTEAFF.

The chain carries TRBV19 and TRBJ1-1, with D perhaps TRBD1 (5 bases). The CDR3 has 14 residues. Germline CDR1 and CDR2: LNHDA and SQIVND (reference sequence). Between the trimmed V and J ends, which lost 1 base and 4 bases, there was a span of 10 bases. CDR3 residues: CASSIGGGTTEAFF. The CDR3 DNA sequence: TGTGCCAGTAGTATAGGTGGGGGGACCACTGAAGCTTTCTTT.

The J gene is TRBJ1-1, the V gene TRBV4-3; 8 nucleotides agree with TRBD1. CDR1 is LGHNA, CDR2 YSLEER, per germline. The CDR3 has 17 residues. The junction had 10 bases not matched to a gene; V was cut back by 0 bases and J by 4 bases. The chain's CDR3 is CASSQDPGQGAATEAFF. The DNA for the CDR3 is TGCGCCAGCAGCCAAGATCCTGGACAGGGAGCGGCCACTGAAGCTTTCTTT.

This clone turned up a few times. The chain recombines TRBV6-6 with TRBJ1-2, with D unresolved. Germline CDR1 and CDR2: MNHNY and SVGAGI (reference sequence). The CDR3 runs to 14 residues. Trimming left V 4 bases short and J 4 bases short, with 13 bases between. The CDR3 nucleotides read TGTGCCAGCAGTTCTCTACAACTAGTCTATGGCTACACCTTC. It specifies CASSSLQLVYGYTF.

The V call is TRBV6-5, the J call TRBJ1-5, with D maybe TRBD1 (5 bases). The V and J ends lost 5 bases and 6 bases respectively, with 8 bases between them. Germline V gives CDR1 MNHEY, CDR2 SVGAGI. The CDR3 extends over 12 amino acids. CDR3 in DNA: TGTGCCAGCAGTCGGCAGGGTCAGCCCCAGCATTTT. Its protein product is CASSRQGQPQHF.

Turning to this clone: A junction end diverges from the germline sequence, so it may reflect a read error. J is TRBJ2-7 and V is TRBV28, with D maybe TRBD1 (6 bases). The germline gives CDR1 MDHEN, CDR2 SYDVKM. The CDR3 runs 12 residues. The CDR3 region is CASSFDRFERYF. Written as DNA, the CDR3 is TGTGCCAGCAGTTTTGACAGGTTCGAGCGGTACTTC.

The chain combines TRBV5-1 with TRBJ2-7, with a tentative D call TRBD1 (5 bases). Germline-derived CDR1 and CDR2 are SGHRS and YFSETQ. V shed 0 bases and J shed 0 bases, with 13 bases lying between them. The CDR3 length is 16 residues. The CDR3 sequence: CASSLASQGSSYEQYF. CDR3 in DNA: TGCGCCAGCAGCTTGGCCAGTCAGGGTAGCTCCTACGAGCAGTACTTC.

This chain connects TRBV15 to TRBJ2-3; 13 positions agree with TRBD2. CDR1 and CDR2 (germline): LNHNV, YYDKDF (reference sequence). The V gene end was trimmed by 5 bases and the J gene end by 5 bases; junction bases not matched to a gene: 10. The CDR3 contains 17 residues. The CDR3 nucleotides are TGTGCCACCAGCGTCCGGACTAGCGGGAGAGGGATAGATACGCAGTATTTT. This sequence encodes CATSVRTSGRGIDTQYF. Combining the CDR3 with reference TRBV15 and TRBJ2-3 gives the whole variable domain DAMVIQNPRYQVTQFGKPVTLSCSQTLNHNVMYWYQQKSSQAPKLLFHYYDKDFNNEADTPDNFQSRRPNTSFCFLDIRSPGLGDTAMYLCATSVRTSGRGIDTQYFGPGTRLTVL.

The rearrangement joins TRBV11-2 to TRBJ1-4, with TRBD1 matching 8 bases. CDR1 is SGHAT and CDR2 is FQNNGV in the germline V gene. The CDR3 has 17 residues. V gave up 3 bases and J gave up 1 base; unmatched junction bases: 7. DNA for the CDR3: TGTGCCAGCAGCTTGGCCAGGGGGCGAGGAACTAATGAAAAACTGTTTTTT. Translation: CASSLARGRGTNEKLFF.

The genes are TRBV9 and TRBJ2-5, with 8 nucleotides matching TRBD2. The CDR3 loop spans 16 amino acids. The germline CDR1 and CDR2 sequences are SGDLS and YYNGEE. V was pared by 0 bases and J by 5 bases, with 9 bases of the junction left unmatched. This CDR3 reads CASSVVDGRDSETQYF. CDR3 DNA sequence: TGTGCCAGCAGCGTAGTGGACGGGAGGGATTCGGAGACCCAGTACTTC.

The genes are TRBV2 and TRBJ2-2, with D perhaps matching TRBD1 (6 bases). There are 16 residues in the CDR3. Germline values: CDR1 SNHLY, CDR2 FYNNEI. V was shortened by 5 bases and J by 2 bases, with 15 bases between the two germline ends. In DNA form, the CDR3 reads TGTGCCAGCAGTTCGCCCGCAGGGGTCAACACCGGGGAGCTGTTTTTT. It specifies CASSSPAGVNTGELFF. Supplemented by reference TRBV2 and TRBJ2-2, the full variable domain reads EPEVTQTPSHQVTQMGQEVILRCVPISNHLYFYWYRQILGQKVEFLVSFYNNEISEKSEIFDDQFSVERPDGSNFTLKIRSTKLEDSAMYFCASSSPAGVNTGELFFGEGSRLTVL.

This chain's CDR3 is CASSFTYRVWETQYF. The CDR3 bases are TGTGCCAGCAGCTTTACTTACAGGGTTTGGGAGACCCAGTACTTC. The V and J genes are TRBV7-2 and TRBJ2-5; a possible D gene is TRBD1 (6 bases). With 3 bases removed from V and 5 bases from J, the gap between germline ends came to 16 bases. CDR1 is SGHTA and CDR2 is FQGNSA in the germline V gene. The CDR3 has 15 amino acids.

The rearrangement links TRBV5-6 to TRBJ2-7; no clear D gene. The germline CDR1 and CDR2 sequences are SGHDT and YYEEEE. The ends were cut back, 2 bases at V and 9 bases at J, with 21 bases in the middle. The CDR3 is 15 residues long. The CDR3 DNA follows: TGTGCCAGCAGCTTAGTGGGCACCCTCTCGTTCGGGCAGTACTTC. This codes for CASSLVGTLSFGQYF.

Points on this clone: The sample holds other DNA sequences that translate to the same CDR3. The CDR3 loop reads CASSFGQGTDTQYF. The CDR3 DNA sequence: TGCGCCAGCAGCTTCGGACAGGGTACAGATACGCAGTATTTT. This chain connects TRBV5-1 to TRBJ2-3; 8 bases align to TRBD1. Germline trimming cut 2 bases from V and 3 bases from J; bases unmatched to any gene: 2. Germline V gene sequence: CDR1 SGHRS, CDR2 YFSETQ. The CDR3 runs to 14 residues.

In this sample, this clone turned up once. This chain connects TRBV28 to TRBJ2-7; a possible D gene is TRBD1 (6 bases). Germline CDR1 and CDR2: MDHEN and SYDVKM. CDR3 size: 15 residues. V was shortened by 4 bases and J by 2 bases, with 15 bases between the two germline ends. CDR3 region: CASSSNRAPTYEQYF. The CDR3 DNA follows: TGTGCCAGCAGTTCTAACAGGGCCCCCACCTACGAGCAGTACTTC.

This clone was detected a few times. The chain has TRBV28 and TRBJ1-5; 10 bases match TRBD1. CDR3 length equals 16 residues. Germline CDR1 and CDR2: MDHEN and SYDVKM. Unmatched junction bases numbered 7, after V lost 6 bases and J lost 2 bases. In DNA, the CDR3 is TGTGCCAGCAGATTTGGACAGGGGGAGGGCAATCAGCCCCAGCATTTT. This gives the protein CASRFGQGEGNQPQHF.

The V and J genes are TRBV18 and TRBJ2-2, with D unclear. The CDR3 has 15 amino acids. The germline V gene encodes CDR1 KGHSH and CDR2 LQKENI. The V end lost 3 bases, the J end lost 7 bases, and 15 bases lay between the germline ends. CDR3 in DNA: TGTGCCAGCTCACCGTGGACGGACCAAGGCGGGGAGCTGTTTTTT. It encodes CASSPWTDQGGELFF.

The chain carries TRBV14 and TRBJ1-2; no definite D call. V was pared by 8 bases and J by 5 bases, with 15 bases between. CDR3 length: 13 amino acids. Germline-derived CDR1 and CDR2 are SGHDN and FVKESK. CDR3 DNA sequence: TGTGCCAGCGCACAAACCCGGGCTTATGGCTACACCTTC. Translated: CASAQTRAYGYTF.